This T cell receptor beta chain was observed in a study of blood T cells in healthy people across ages. Turning to the study itself: Per every two T cells, about one barcoded beta molecule was captured by template switching. Study-level findings and limits: The study lacked donor CMV status, which possibly confounded expanded clonotype changes.

The CDR3 extends over 13 amino acids. CDR1 is SQVTM, CDR2 ANQGSEA, per germline. The V gene lost 7 bases and the J gene lost 5 bases, with 16 bases spanning the gap. For the second PCR, which ran for roughly 7 to 11 cycles, a sample-barcoded 5' primer and a J-beta primer mix were used. Every molecule of cDNA carried a tag from a template-switch adaptor with 12 random nucleotides. In TCRdb, the 5' RACE reads were re-called with MiXCR into one record per CDR3 protein. This sample has 800,000 to 900,000 distinct CDR3 sequences, with 55% to 65% found just once. The sample holds one count of this clonotype. The target antigen is unknown.

The TCR originated in a man aged 30 to 39 in good health. This chain connects TRBV29-1 to TRBJ2-3; maybe TRBD1 (6 bases). Sequenced sample: blood. The CDR3 nucleotides are TGCAGCGCCGAGGGACACGACATAGATACGCAGTATTTT. Protein product: CSAEGHDIDTQYF.